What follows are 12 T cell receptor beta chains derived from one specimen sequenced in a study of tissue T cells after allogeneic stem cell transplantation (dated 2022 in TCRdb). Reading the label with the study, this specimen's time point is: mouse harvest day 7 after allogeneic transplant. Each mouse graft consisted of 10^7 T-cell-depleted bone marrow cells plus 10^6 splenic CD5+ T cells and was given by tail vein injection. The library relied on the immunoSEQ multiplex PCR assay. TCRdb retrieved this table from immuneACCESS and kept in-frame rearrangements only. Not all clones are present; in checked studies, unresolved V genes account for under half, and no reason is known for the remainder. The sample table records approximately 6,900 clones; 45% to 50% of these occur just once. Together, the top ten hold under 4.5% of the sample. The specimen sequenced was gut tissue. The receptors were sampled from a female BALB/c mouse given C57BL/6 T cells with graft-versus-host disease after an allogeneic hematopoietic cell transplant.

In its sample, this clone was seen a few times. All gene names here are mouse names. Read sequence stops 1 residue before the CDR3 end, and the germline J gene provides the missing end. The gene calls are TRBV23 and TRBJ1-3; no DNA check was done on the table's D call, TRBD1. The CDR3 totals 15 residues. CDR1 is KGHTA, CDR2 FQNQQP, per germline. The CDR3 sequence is CSSSQSTGRGNTLYF. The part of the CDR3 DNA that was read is TGCTCCAGCAGTCAATCTACAGGGAGAGGAAATACGCTCTAT.

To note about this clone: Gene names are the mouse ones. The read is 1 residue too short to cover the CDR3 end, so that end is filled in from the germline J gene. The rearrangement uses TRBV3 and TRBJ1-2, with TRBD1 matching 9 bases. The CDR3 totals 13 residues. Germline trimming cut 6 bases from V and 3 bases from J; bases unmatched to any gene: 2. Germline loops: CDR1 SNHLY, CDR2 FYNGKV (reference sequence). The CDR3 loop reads CASRRTGDSDYTF. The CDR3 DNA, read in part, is TGTGCCAGCAGGCGGACAGGGGACTCCGACTACACC.

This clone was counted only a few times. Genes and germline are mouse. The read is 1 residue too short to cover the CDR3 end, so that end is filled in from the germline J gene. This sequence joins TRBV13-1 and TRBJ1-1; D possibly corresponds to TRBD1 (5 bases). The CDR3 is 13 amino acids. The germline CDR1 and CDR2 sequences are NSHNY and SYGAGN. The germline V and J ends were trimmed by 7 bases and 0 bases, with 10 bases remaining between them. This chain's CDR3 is CASGRTPNTEVFF. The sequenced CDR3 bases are TGTGCCAGCGGAAGGACACCAAACACAGAAGTCTTC.

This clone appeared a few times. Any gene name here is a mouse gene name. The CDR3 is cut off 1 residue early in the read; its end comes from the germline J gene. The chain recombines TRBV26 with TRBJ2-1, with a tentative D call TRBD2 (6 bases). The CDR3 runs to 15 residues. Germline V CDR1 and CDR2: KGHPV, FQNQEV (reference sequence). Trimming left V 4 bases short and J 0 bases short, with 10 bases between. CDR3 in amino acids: CASSPPGLNYAEQFF. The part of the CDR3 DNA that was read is TGTGCCAGCAGTCCCCCGGGACTTAACTATGCTGAGCAGTTC.

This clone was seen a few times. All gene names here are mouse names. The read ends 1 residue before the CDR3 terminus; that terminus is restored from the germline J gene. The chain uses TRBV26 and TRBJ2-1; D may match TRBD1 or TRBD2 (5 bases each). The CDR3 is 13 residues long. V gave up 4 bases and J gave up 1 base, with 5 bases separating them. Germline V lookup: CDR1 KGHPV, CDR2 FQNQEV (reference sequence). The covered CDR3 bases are TGTGCCAGCAGTCGGGACAACTATGCTGAGCAGTTC. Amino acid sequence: CASSRDNYAEQF. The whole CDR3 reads CASSRDNYAEQFF. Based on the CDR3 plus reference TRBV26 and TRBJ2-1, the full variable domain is NSKVIQTPRYLVKGQGQKAKMRCIPEKGHPVVFWYQQNKNNEFKFLINFQNQEVLQQIDMTEKRFSAECPSNSPCSLEIQSSEAGDSALYLCASSRDNYAEQFFGPGTRLTVL.

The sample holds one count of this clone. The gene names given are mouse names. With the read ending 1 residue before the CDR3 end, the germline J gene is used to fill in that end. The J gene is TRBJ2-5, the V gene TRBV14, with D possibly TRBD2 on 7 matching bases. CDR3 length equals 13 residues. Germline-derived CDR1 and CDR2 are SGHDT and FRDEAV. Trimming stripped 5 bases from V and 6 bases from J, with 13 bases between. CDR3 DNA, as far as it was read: TGTGCCAGCAGAAGGGGGGCGCTGGACACCCAGTAC. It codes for CASRRGALDTQY. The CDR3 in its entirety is CASRRGALDTQYF.

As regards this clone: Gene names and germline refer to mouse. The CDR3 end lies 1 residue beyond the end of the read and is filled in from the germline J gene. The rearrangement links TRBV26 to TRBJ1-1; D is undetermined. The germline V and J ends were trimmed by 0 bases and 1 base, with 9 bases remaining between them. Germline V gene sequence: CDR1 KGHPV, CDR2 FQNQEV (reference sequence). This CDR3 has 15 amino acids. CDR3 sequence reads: CASSLSMVGNTEVFF. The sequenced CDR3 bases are TGTGCCAGCAGTCTGTCAATGGTTGGAAACACAGAAGTCTTC.

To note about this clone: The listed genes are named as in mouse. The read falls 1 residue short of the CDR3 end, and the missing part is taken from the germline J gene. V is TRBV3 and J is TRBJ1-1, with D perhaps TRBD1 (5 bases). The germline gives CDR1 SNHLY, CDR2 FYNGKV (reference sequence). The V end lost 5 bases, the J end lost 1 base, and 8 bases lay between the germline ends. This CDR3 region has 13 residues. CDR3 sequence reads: CASSPGLNTEVFF. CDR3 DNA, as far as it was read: TGTGCCAGCAGCCCGGGACTAAACACAGAAGTCTTC.

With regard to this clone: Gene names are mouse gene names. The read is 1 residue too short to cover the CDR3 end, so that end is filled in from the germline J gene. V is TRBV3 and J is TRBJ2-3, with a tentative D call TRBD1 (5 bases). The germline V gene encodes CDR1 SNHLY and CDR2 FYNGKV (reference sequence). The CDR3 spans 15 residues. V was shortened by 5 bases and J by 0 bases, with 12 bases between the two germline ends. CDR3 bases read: TGTGCCAGCAGCCCGAGGGGTCCTAGTGCAGAAACGCTGTAT. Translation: CASSPRGPSAETLY. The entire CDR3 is CASSPRGPSAETLYF. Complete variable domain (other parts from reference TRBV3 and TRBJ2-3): GPKVLQIPSHQIIDMGQMVTLNCDPVSNHLYFYWYKQILGQQMEFLVNFYNGKVMEKSKLFKDQFSVERPDGSYFTLKIQPTALEDSAVYFCASSPRGPSAETLYFGSGTRLTVL.

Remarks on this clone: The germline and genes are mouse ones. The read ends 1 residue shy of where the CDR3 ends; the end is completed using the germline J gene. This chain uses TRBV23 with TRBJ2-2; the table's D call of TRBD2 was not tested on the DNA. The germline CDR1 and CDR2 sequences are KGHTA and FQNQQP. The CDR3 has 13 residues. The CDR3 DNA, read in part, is TGCTCCAGCGGGGGGGGCGGCACCGGGCAGCTCTAC. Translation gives CSSGGGGTGQLY. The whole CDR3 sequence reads CSSGGGGTGQLYF.

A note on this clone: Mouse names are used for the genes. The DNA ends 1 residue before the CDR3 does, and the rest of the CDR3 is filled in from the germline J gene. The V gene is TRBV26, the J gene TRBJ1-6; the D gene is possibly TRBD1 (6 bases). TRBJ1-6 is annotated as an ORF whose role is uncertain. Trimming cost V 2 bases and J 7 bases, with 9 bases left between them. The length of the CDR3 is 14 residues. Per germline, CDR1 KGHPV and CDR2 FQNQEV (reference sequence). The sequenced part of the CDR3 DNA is TGTGCCAGCAGTCTGGAGGGGGTAAATTCGCCCCTCTAC. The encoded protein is CASSLEGVNSPLY. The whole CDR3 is CASSLEGVNSPLYF.

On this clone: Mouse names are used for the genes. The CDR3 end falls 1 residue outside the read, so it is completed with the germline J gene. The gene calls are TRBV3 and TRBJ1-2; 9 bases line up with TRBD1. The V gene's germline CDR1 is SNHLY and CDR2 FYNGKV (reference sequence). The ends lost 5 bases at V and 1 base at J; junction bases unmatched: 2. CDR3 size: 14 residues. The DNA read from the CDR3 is TGTGCCAGCAGCATGACAGGGGGAAACTCCGACTACACC. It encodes CASSMTGGNSDYT. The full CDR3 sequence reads CASSMTGGNSDYTF.